A single sample gave rise to the 14 T cell receptor beta chains below, sequenced in a study of long-term antiretroviral therapy in people with HIV (dated by TCRdb to 2021 to 2024). Sequencing of the TRB variable region was done with the immunoSEQ hsTCRB v3.0 assay at survey level resolution. TCRdb provides this immuneACCESS table in a form limited to in-frame rearrangements. Some clones are lacking; in checked studies, under half of them reflect an unresolved V gene, and why the rest are absent is not known. Recorded for this sample are about 17,000 clones; approximately 78% of them occurred a single time. Of the sample, about 9% falls within the top ten clones. Specimen: unsorted PBMCs, collected 0.3 years after starting antiretroviral therapy. All receptors come from a man aged 18 to 30 with HIV.

This clone was seen more than once but under ten times. The J gene is TRBJ1-1, the V gene TRBV2; the match to TRBD1 covers 7 bases. This CDR3 contains 14 residues. With V trimmed by 7 bases and J by 4 bases, 9 bases remained unmatched. CDR1 SNHLY and CDR2 FYNNEI come from the germline V gene. The chain's CDR3 is CASTLQGFSTEAFF. In DNA, the CDR3 is TGTGCCAGCACCTTACAGGGGTTTTCCACTGAAGCTTTCTTT.

The V call is TRBV7-2, the J call TRBJ1-4, with a tentative D call TRBD1 (5 bases). Germline loops: CDR1 SGHTA, CDR2 FQGNSA. The CDR3 has 15 residues. The ends were cut back, 5 bases at V and 12 bases at J, with 22 bases in the middle. CDR3 sequence (DNA): TGTGCCAGCAGCGGATTCCTCGCCGGGACCCAAGAACTGTTTTTT. Its protein product is CASSGFLAGTQELFF.

This chain joins TRBV7-9 and TRBJ1-2; TRBD1 might be the D (5 bases). The CDR3 loop spans 15 amino acids. The V gene lost 1 base and the J gene lost 5 bases, with 14 bases spanning the gap. CDR1 and CDR2 from the germline V gene are SEHNR and FQNEAQ (reference sequence). CDR3: CASSLGIGAQYGYTF. CDR3 sequence (DNA): TGTGCCAGCAGCTTAGGGATCGGGGCACAATATGGCTACACCTTC.

The J gene is TRBJ1-1, the V gene TRBV5-1, with no clear D. Trimming left V 3 bases short and J 5 bases short, with 8 bases between. CDR3 length: 12 residues. Germline V gene lookup returns CDR1 SGHRS and CDR2 YFSETQ. The DNA of the CDR3 is TGCGCCAGCAGCTCCGACTTGACTGAAGCTTTCTTT. This encodes CASSSDLTEAFF.

The sample holds one count of this clone. The chain employs TRBV9 and TRBJ2-7; 8 nucleotides align to TRBD2. The CDR3 has 16 amino acids. The V gene's germline CDR1 is SGDLS and CDR2 YYNGEE. With V trimmed by 0 bases and J by 2 bases, 7 bases remained unmatched. The CDR3 here is CASSVDGGGTPYEQYF. The CDR3 nucleotides read TGTGCCAGCAGCGTAGATGGCGGGGGGACCCCCTACGAGCAGTACTTC.

This clone came up a few times. The rearrangement links TRBV7-6 to TRBJ2-2; D not resolved. CDR1 is SGHVS and CDR2 is FNYEAQ in the germline V gene. V lost 2 bases, J lost 7 bases, and 8 bases lay in between. The CDR3 spans 13 residues. CDR3 DNA sequence: TGTGCCAGCAGCTTAAGGACGGACGGGGAGCTGTTTTTT. Residues: CASSLRTDGELFF. Full variable domain (missing parts from reference TRBV7-6 and TRBJ2-2): GAGVSQSPRYKVTKRGQDVALRCDPISGHVSLYWYRQALGQGPEFLTYFNYEAQQDKSGLPNDRFSAERPEGSISTLTIQRTEQRDSAMYRCASSLRTDGELFFGEGSRLTVL.

The chain is built from TRBV18 and TRBJ1-2; no definite D call. The V gene lost 0 bases and the J gene lost 0 bases, with 8 bases spanning the gap. From germline, CDR1 is KGHSH and CDR2 LQKENI. The CDR3 is made up of 15 amino acids. DNA for the CDR3: TGTGCCAGCTCACCACCGAACGGTCCTAACTATGGCTACACCTTC. As protein: CASSPPNGPNYGYTF.

Concerning this clone itself: The junction shows a germline mismatch at one end, possibly a read error. V is TRBV7-9 and J is TRBJ1-1; D is possibly TRBD1 (5 bases). In germline, CDR1 is SEHNR, CDR2 FQNEAQ (reference sequence). This CDR3 comprises 13 residues. CDR3 residues: CASSLAGARGLSF. CDR3 in DNA: TGTGCCAGCAGCCTTGCCGGGGCGCGAGGTCTTTCCTTT.

This chain links TRBV2 with TRBJ1-3; D call uncertain. The CDR3 is 14 residues long. CDR1 and CDR2 from the germline V gene are SNHLY and FYNNEI. V shed 1 base and J shed 1 base, with 5 bases lying between them. This CDR3 is CASSEGVSGNTIYF. CDR3 bases: TGTGCCAGCAGTGAAGGGGTTTCTGGAAACACCATATATTTT.

The V call is TRBV19, the J call TRBJ2-7, with D hard to call. The germline V and J ends were trimmed by 6 bases and 3 bases, with 18 bases remaining between them. The CDR3 spans 15 residues. Germline-derived CDR1 and CDR2 are LNHDA and SQIVND (reference sequence). The DNA for the CDR3 is TGTGCCAGTAGGAGGACCGCCGCTGGGGACTACGAGCAGTACTTC. It encodes CASRRTAAGDYEQYF. The full variable domain, completed using reference TRBV19 and TRBJ2-7, is DGGITQSPKYLFRKEGQNVTLSCEQNLNHDAMYWYRQDPGQGLRLIYYSQIVNDFQKGDIAEGYSVSREKKESFPLTVTSAQKNPTAFYLCASRRTAAGDYEQYFGPGTRLTVT.

The chain has TRBV7-2 and TRBJ2-1, with 9 bases matching TRBD2. CDR3 length: 16 amino acids. The germline V gene encodes CDR1 SGHTA and CDR2 FQGNSA. Unmatched junction bases numbered 10, after V lost 5 bases and J lost 5 bases. The CDR3 protein is CASSLTSLAGNNEQFF. The CDR3 DNA is TGTGCCAGCAGCCTTACATCGCTAGCGGGGAACAATGAGCAGTTCTTC.

The chain joins TRBV4-1 to TRBJ1-1; D ambiguous. Trimming took 0 bases from V and 0 from J, leaving 5 bases between them. Per the germline V gene, CDR1 is MGHRA and CDR2 is YSYEKL. CDR3 length: 14 residues. CDR3: CASSQETVNTEAFF. The CDR3 DNA is TGCGCCAGCAGCCAAGAAACGGTGAACACTGAAGCTTTCTTT.

This clone was picked up one time. The J gene is TRBJ2-3, the V gene TRBV27, with TRBD2 identical over 7 bases. The CDR3 length is 14 residues. In germline, CDR1 is MNHEY, CDR2 SMNVEV (reference sequence). J gave up 8 bases and V 7 bases, and 12 bases lay outside the gene matches. The CDR3 DNA is TGTGCCAGCATGACTAGCATCGGTTCGGCTACGCAGTATTTT. It specifies CASMTSIGSATQYF.

The chain is built from TRBV9 and TRBJ2-6; no clear D. This CDR3 comprises 15 residues. V was shortened by 0 bases and J by 1 base, with 5 bases between the two germline ends. Germline loops: CDR1 SGDLS, CDR2 YYNGEE. The CDR3 bases are TGTGCCAGCAGCGTAGTAGGGTCTGGGGCCAACGTCCTGACTTTC. Protein product: CASSVVGSGANVLTF.